The 31 T cell receptor beta chains in this list originate from one sample, sequenced in a study of cytomegalovirus exposure and HLA in healthy donors. The method was immunoSEQ multiplex PCR; TCRdb's version includes in-frame clones alone and lacks a portion of them. The sample shows 80,000 to 100,000 clones, approximately 90% of them seen only once. The sequencing sample was made of PBMCs. These TCRs come from a woman in her 30s in good health and CMV-seronegative.

The genes are TRBV7-6 and TRBJ2-5, with a tentative D call TRBD2 (5 bases). Deletions cut 0 bases from V and 2 bases from J, with 10 bases between. The CDR3 loop spans 15 amino acids. The germline gives CDR1 SGHVS, CDR2 FNYEAQ. This chain's CDR3 is CASSLAGGRQETQYF. CDR3 DNA: TGTGCCAGCAGCTTAGCGGGCGGGCGGCAAGAGACCCAGTACTTC.

The genes are TRBV20-1 and TRBJ1-5; unclear D gene. Germline loops: CDR1 DFQATT, CDR2 SNEGSKA (reference sequence). This CDR3 has 10 residues. The CDR3 nucleotides read TGCAGCTTTAGCAATCAGCCCCAGCATTTT. This gives the protein CSFSNQPQHF.

The chain couples TRBV10-3 to TRBJ1-5, with 10 nucleotides matching TRBD1. V gave up 10 bases and J gave up 4 bases; unmatched junction bases: 7. The CDR3 runs 14 residues. CDR1 is ENHRY, CDR2 SYGVKD, per germline. The CDR3: CATATGGGNQPQHF. The DNA of the CDR3 is TGTGCCACCGCGACAGGGGGCGGGAATCAGCCCCAGCATTTT.

The chain combines TRBV6-6 with TRBJ2-2, with D possibly being TRBD1 (6 bases). The germline V and J ends were trimmed by 5 bases and 6 bases, with 13 bases remaining between them. The CDR3 loop spans 14 amino acids. The germline CDR1 and CDR2 sequences are MNHNY and SVGAGI (reference sequence). Here the CDR3 reads CASSPYRVSGELFF. In nucleotides, the CDR3 is TGTGCCAGCAGTCCGTACAGGGTGTCCGGGGAGCTGTTTTTT.

In its sample, this clone was seen once. A read error may account for a junction end that differs from germline. V is TRBV20-1 and J is TRBJ2-4; TRBD2 is a possible D gene (5 bases). This CDR3 region has 11 residues. Per germline, CDR1 DFQATT and CDR2 SNEGSKA (reference sequence). CDR3 nucleotides: TGCAGTGCTAGAGATCCAGAGGGCCCATTCTTC. Translated: CSARDPEGPFF.

The CDR3 DNA sequence: TGCGCCAGCAGCCCCGGGACAGCCTTGGACCAGCCCCAGCATTTT. Its translation is CASSPGTALDQPQHF. The genes are TRBV5-1 and TRBJ1-5; 7 positions agree with TRBD1. The CDR3 runs 15 residues. Germline V gene sequence: CDR1 SGHRS, CDR2 YFSETQ. J lost 7 bases, V lost 4 bases, and 11 bases had no gene match.

V is TRBV2 and J is TRBJ1-1; no definite D call. There are 14 residues in the CDR3. V was shortened by 3 bases and J by 0 bases, with 8 bases between the two germline ends. Germline CDR1 is SNHLY and CDR2 is FYNNEI. This chain's CDR3 is CASSDFPLNTEAFF. As DNA, the CDR3 is TGTGCCAGCAGTGACTTTCCTCTGAACACTGAAGCTTTCTTT.

The V gene is TRBV6-5, the J gene TRBJ1-5; 10 bases agree with TRBD1. The CDR3 extends over 15 amino acids. CDR1 is MNHEY, CDR2 SVGAGI, per germline. The V segment lost 6 bases and the J segment 7 bases; nucleotides outside the gene matches: 9. The CDR3 protein is CASSLDRGRDQPQHF. The CDR3 DNA sequence: TGTGCCAGCAGCCTCGACAGGGGGCGAGACCAGCCCCAGCATTTT.

The chain joins TRBV7-8 to TRBJ2-1, with D perhaps TRBD2 (6 bases). Germline V gene data show CDR1 as SGHVS and CDR2 as FQNEAQ. The CDR3 totals 14 residues. V lost 5 bases, J lost 3 bases, and 11 bases lay in between. For the CDR3, the DNA is TGTGCCAGCAGCCGACTAGGCAACTACAATGAGCAGTTCTTC. Encoded protein: CASSRLGNYNEQFF.

The V call is TRBV20-1, the J call TRBJ2-7; no clear D. V was trimmed by 8 bases and J by 0 bases, leaving 8 bases between them. The CDR3 consists of 11 residues. The V gene's germline CDR1 is DFQATT and CDR2 SNEGSKA (reference sequence). This CDR3 is CSSPGSYEQYF. DNA for the CDR3: TGCAGTTCCCCCGGCTCCTACGAGCAGTACTTC.

The CDR3 here is CASSRGQGREKLFF. The CDR3 DNA reads TGTGCCAGCAGCCGCGGACAGGGCCGTGAAAAACTGTTTTTT. This chain joins TRBV5-4 and TRBJ1-4, with 8 bases that match TRBD1. Per germline, CDR1 SGHNT and CDR2 YYREEE (reference sequence). J gave up 7 bases and V 4 bases, and 6 bases lay outside the gene matches. This CDR3 spans 14 amino acids.

The J gene is TRBJ1-5, the V gene TRBV28, with TRBD1 matching over 7 bases. V shed 10 bases, J shed 7 bases, and the junction held 16 bases outside the gene matches. CDR1 and CDR2 (germline): MDHEN, SYDVKM. The CDR3 is made up of 15 amino acids. The CDR3 spells CATLSPGGGGQPQHF. In nucleotides, the CDR3 is TGTGCCACGCTATCCCCAGGGGGTGGAGGCCAGCCCCAGCATTTT.

The V and J genes are TRBV19 and TRBJ2-5; 13 bases match TRBD2. Germline CDR1 reads LNHDA; CDR2 reads SQIVND (reference sequence). The V and J ends lost 5 bases and 6 bases, in that order; junction bases with no gene match: 9. The CDR3 has 16 residues. CDR3: CASSGGLAGVSQTQYF. The CDR3 DNA is TGTGCCAGTAGTGGCGGACTAGCGGGAGTATCCCAGACCCAGTACTTC.

CDR3: CASMALRVNEQFF. The CDR3 bases are TGTGCCAGCATGGCGCTGAGGGTCAATGAGCAGTTCTTC. The chain uses TRBV27 and TRBJ2-1; D is perhaps TRBD2 (5 bases). V shed 7 bases and J shed 6 bases, with 13 bases lying between them. Germline V gene lookup returns CDR1 MNHEY and CDR2 SMNVEV (reference sequence). This CDR3 region has 13 residues.

This chain connects TRBV23-1 to TRBJ1-2; no firm D call. TRBV23-1 has ORF status, its function being uncertain. Between the trimmed V and J ends, which lost 5 bases and 5 bases, there was a span of 9 bases. The CDR3 consists of 12 residues. This chain's CDR3 is CASSTGEYGYTF. The CDR3 DNA follows: TGCGCCAGCAGTACGGGTGAATATGGCTACACCTTC.

The V and J genes are TRBV6-6 and TRBJ2-3; D is perhaps TRBD1 (6 bases). Germline V CDR1 and CDR2: MNHNY, SVGAGI (reference sequence). V dropped 5 bases and J dropped 4 bases, with 7 bases sitting between them. The CDR3 totals 12 residues. As DNA, the CDR3 is TGTGCCAGCAGTCACAGGGCAGATACGCAGTATTTT. Translation gives CASSHRADTQYF.

The V call is TRBV4-2, the J call TRBJ2-1; TRBD2 matches at 11 bases. The CDR3 has 16 amino acids. Germline V lookup: CDR1 LGHNA, CDR2 YNFKEQ. After removal of 3 bases from V and 7 bases from J, the junction contained 8 bases not matched to a gene. Written as DNA, the CDR3 is TGTGCCAGCAGCCAGGTTCTAGCGGGGGGTGGTAATGAGCAGTTCTTC. This encodes CASSQVLAGGGNEQFF.

CDR3 sequence reads: CASSTSAGDNEQFF. CDR3 DNA sequence: TGTGCCAGTAGTACCTCAGCGGGAGACAATGAGCAGTTCTTC. This rearrangement joins TRBV19 to TRBJ2-1, with 8 positions matching TRBD2. Trimming took 4 bases from V and 5 from J; bases not matched to a gene: 4. CDR1 and CDR2 from the germline V gene are LNHDA and SQIVND (reference sequence). The CDR3 consists of 14 residues.

The rearrangement links TRBV7-9 to TRBJ1-1; the D is unclear. Germline V lookup: CDR1 SEHNR, CDR2 FQNEAQ (reference sequence). CDR3 size: 14 residues. V was pared by 5 bases and J by 0 bases, with 10 bases between. This CDR3 reads CASSARPMNTEAFF. DNA of the CDR3: TGTGCCAGCAGCGCTAGACCGATGAACACTGAAGCTTTCTTT. Using reference TRBV7-9 and TRBJ1-1 for the parts outside the CDR3, the full variable domain is DTGVSQNPRHKITKRGQNVTFRCDPISEHNRLYWYRQTLGQGPEFLTYFQNEAQLEKSRLLSDRFSAERPKGSFSTLEIQRTEQGDSAMYLCASSARPMNTEAFFGQGTRLTVV.

The chain joins TRBV7-3 to TRBJ2-5, with D maybe TRBD2 (6 bases). Germline V lookup: CDR1 SGHTA, CDR2 FQGTGA. Trimming pared 3 bases from V and 5 bases from J, leaving 19 bases between. The CDR3 is made up of 16 amino acids. The CDR3 loop reads CASSLGGGPLQETQYF. In nucleotides, the CDR3 is TGTGCCAGCAGCTTGGGAGGCGGTCCCCTTCAGGAGACCCAGTACTTC.

The chain employs TRBV5-1 and TRBJ1-3, with 9 positions matching TRBD1. This CDR3 has 18 amino acids. Germline V gene sequence: CDR1 SGHRS, CDR2 YFSETQ. J lost 2 bases, V lost 2 bases, and 11 bases had no gene match. The CDR3 region is CASSFTGTGNLAGNTIYF. CDR3 sequence (DNA): TGCGCCAGCAGCTTCACCGGGACAGGGAATTTAGCTGGAAACACCATATATTTT.

The rearrangement uses TRBV20-1 and TRBJ2-3, with 7 bases lining up with TRBD2. V lost 4 bases and J lost 5; bases outside the gene matches: 0. Germline V lookup: CDR1 DFQATT, CDR2 SNEGSKA (reference sequence). The CDR3 is 11 amino acids. The CDR3 DNA reads TGCAGTGCTATAGCGGGAGATACGCAGTATTTT. Protein sequence: CSAIAGDTQYF.

The chain joins TRBV4-1 to TRBJ2-1; D gene uncertain. The CDR3 has 15 amino acids. Trimming cost V 0 bases and J 8 bases, with 14 bases left between them. Germline lookup yields CDR1 MGHRA and CDR2 YSYEKL. CDR3 in amino acids: CASSQDLRWAYEQFF. The CDR3 bases are TGCGCCAGCAGCCAAGATCTAAGGTGGGCGTATGAGCAGTTCTTC.

This chain joins TRBV10-2 and TRBJ2-2, with TRBD2 identical over 13 bases. V gave up 7 bases and J gave up 0 bases; unmatched junction bases: 5. Per the germline V gene, CDR1 is WSHSY and CDR2 is SAAADI. The CDR3 runs 17 residues. CDR3 sequence (DNA): TGCGCCAGCATCCCGACTAGCGGGGGGACGAACACCGGGGAGCTGTTTTTT. As protein: CASIPTSGGTNTGELFF.

The chain links TRBV7-2 to TRBJ2-3, with a tentative D call TRBD1 (5 bases). Trimming removed 1 base at V and 0 bases at J, with 17 bases between. The CDR3 has 18 amino acids. The germline V gene encodes CDR1 SGHTA and CDR2 FQGNSA. CDR3 DNA: TGTGCCAGCAGCTTAGTGGGGCTATTCGGTCCTAGCACAGATACGCAGTATTTT. Translated, it gives CASSLVGLFGPSTDTQYF.

The rearrangement joins TRBV5-4 to TRBJ1-4; no clear D. Trimming shortened V by 4 bases and J by 6 bases, and 13 bases separated the two germline ends. The CDR3 loop spans 14 amino acids. The germline V gene encodes CDR1 SGHNT and CDR2 YYREEE (reference sequence). DNA of the CDR3: TGTGCCAGCAGCCCCACGCCGGGGTATGAAAAACTGTTTTTT. This translates into CASSPTPGYEKLFF.

This clone showed up just once. The V call is TRBV14, the J call TRBJ2-7; TRBD1 aligns across 7 bases. Germline loops: CDR1 SGHDN, CDR2 FVKESK. The ends lost 4 bases at V and 5 bases at J; junction bases unmatched: 8. The CDR3 runs to 14 residues. Here the CDR3 reads CASSRLGTANEQYF. The CDR3 DNA follows: TGTGCCAGCAGCCGTCTGGGGACAGCCAACGAGCAGTACTTC.

The chain uses TRBV14 and TRBJ2-6; unclear D gene. The CDR3 has 14 amino acids. CDR1 and CDR2 (germline): SGHDN, FVKESK. V lost 2 bases to trimming and J lost 3 bases, with 5 bases between them. This chain's CDR3 is CASSQRGGANVLTF. The CDR3, as DNA: TGTGCCAGCAGCCAAAGAGGTGGGGCCAACGTCCTGACTTTC.

The J gene is TRBJ2-7, the V gene TRBV5-1; D perhaps matches TRBD1 (6 bases). Germline CDR1 reads SGHRS; CDR2 reads YFSETQ. V lost 2 bases to trimming and J lost 0 bases, with 12 bases between them. The CDR3 consists of 15 residues. This CDR3 reads CASSFEGVHSYEQYF. The CDR3 DNA is TGCGCCAGCAGCTTTGAGGGGGTTCACTCCTACGAGCAGTACTTC.

The chain has TRBV14 and TRBJ1-2; a possible D gene is TRBD1 (5 bases). The CDR3 is 15 amino acids. Germline V gives CDR1 SGHDN, CDR2 FVKESK. Trimming took 0 bases from V and 7 from J, leaving 15 bases between them. DNA of the CDR3: TGTGCCAGCAGCCAAGACCCAGCAGGGTTGAGTGGCTACACCTTC. Translation gives CASSQDPAGLSGYTF.

The chain is built from TRBV19 and TRBJ2-2; a possible D gene is TRBD1 (5 bases). The germline V and J ends were trimmed by 1 base and 7 bases, with 16 bases remaining between them. CDR1 is LNHDA, CDR2 SQIVND, per germline (reference sequence). The CDR3 is made up of 16 amino acids. This CDR3 reads CASSIVAPRAGGELFF. DNA for the CDR3: TGTGCCAGTAGTATAGTGGCCCCCAGGGCTGGCGGGGAGCTGTTTTTT.